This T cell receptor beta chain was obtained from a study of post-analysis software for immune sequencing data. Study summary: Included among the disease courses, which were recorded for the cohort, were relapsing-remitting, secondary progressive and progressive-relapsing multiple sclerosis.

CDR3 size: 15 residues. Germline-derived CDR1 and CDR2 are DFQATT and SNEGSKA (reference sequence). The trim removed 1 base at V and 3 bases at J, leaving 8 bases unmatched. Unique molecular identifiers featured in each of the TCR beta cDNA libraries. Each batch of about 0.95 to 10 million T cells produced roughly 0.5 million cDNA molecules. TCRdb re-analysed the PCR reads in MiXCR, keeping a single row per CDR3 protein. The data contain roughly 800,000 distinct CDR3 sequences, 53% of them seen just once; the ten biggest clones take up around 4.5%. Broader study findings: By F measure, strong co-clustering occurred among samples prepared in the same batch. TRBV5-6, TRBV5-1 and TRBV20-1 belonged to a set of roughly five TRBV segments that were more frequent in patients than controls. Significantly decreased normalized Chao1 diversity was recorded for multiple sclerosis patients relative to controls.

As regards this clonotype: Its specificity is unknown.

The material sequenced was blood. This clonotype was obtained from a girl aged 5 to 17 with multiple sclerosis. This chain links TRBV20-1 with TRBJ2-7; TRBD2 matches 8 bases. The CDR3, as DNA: TGCAGTGCTAGAGGCACGGGAGGGCGGATCTACGAGCAGTACTTC. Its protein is CSARGTGGRIYEQYF.